This T cell receptor (beta chain) derives from a study of blood T cell repertoires in COVID-19. The method was immunoSEQ multiplex PCR; TCRdb's version includes in-frame clones alone and lacks a portion of them. The sample contains over 250,000 clones, about 85% of which appear only once. In its sample, this clone was seen once. The CDR3 contains 14 residues. J was trimmed by 3 bases and V by 0 bases; bases with no gene match: 2. CDR1 and CDR2 (germline): SGDLS, YYNGEE. The sequenced sample was peripheral blood. This clonotype originated in a human donor in a cohort sampled during active COVID-19. This chain uses TRBV9 with TRBJ2-5, with 7 bases matching TRBD2. CDR3 amino acids: CASSVGLAKETQYF. CDR3 bases: TGTGCCAGCAGCGTAGGACTAGCTAAAGAGACCCAGTACTTC.